The next 21 T cell receptor beta chains were all read from a single sample in a study of beta chain features in type 1 diabetes. Overall study findings and caveats: Significant though moderate, a shortening of TCRB CDR3s appeared in all four CD4+ subsets of Type 1 diabetes patients.

Antigen specificity for these receptors is unknown. Every bit of the isolated RNA underwent reverse transcription, so sequencing read expressed TCRB transcripts. Sequencing used immunoSEQ multiplex PCR; TCRdb keeps in-frame clones, though not all of them. The table records 680,000 or so clones, about an eighth of them present only once. Sequenced sample: naive CD4+ T cells from blood. These receptors were obtained from a man aged 18-30 years with type 1 diabetes.

The chain employs TRBV9 and TRBJ1-1; no clear D. The V end lost 4 bases, the J end lost 4 bases, and 11 bases lay between the germline ends. This CDR3 spans 13 amino acids. The germline gives CDR1 SGDLS, CDR2 YYNGEE. Written as DNA, the CDR3 is TGTGCCAGCAGCTTTACCCTGGGCACTGAAGCTTTCTTT. Protein product: CASSFTLGTEAFF. Variable domain in full (rest from reference TRBV9 and TRBJ1-1): DSGVTQTPKHLITATGQRVTLRCSPRSGDLSVYWYQQSLDQGLQFLIQYYNGEERAKGNILERFSAQQFPDLHSELNLSSLELGDSALYFCASSFTLGTEAFFGQGTRLTVV.

A few counts support this clone. The chain couples TRBV6-5 to TRBJ1-5; D unresolved. V was clipped by 5 bases and J by 6 bases, with 11 bases between them. This CDR3 comprises 13 residues. CDR1 is MNHEY and CDR2 is SVGAGI in the germline V gene. DNA of the CDR3: TGTGCCAGCAGTCCTGAACTGGGTCAGCCCCAGCATTTT. This sequence encodes CASSPELGQPQHF.

This clone has more than one count but fewer than ten. The chain joins TRBV27 to TRBJ1-6; 8 bases align to TRBD1. With V trimmed by 7 bases and J by 6 bases, 5 bases remained unmatched. Germline assignment: CDR1 MNHEY and CDR2 SMNVEV (reference sequence). The CDR3 extends over 14 amino acids. The CDR3 DNA reads as TGTGCCAGCACCTCGGGACAGGTTAATTCACCCCTCCACTTT. Translated: CASTSGQVNSPLHF.

This clone appeared a few times. The chain has TRBV11-2 and TRBJ2-3, with D possibly TRBD2 on 6 matching bases. Germline V gene lookup returns CDR1 SGHAT and CDR2 FQNNGV. This CDR3 is 15 amino acids long. With 0 bases removed from V and 7 bases from J, the gap between germline ends came to 14 bases. In DNA, the CDR3 is TGTGCCAGCAGCTTAGATGTTGTGGAGGGCTATACGCAGTATTTT. Encoded protein: CASSLDVVEGYTQYF.

V and J are TRBV7-9 and TRBJ2-1, with no clear D. Trimming removed 4 bases at V and 7 bases at J, with 8 bases between. Germline loops: CDR1 SEHNR, CDR2 FQNEAQ (reference sequence). The CDR3 length is 12 residues. The CDR3, as DNA: TGTGCCAGCAGCTCGTACGATAATGAGCAGTTCTTC. Protein: CASSSYDNEQFF.

A few counts support this clone. This chain uses TRBV6-5 with TRBJ1-1, with 7 nucleotides matching TRBD1. This CDR3 spans 14 amino acids. The V gene end was trimmed by 4 bases and the J gene end by 6 bases; junction bases not matched to a gene: 8. CDR1 is MNHEY and CDR2 is SVGAGI in the germline V gene. The DNA of the CDR3 is TGTGCCAGCAGTTCGCACAGGGGAGAAGCTGAAGCTTTCTTT. Protein sequence: CASSSHRGEAEAFF.

V and J are TRBV7-6 and TRBJ1-6; 10 nucleotides match TRBD1. The ends lost 5 bases at V and 4 bases at J; junction bases unmatched: 5. Germline lookup yields CDR1 SGHVS and CDR2 FNYEAQ. The CDR3 contains 16 residues. DNA of the CDR3: TGTGCCAGCAGCCCTAGGACAGGGGGGTATAATTCACCCCTCCACTTT. Its translation is CASSPRTGGYNSPLHF.

This clone was observed a few times. The V and J genes are TRBV23-1 and TRBJ1-1, with D possibly matching TRBD1 (6 bases). TRBV23-1 is an ORF; its function is uncertain. Trimming stripped 0 bases from V and 11 bases from J, with 10 bases between. The CDR3 loop spans 12 amino acids. In DNA form, the CDR3 reads TGCGCCAGCAGTCAATCGGGGGCCGCGGCTTTCTTT. It yields the protein CASSQSGAAAFF.

CDR3 in DNA: TGCGCCAGCAGTGAGGTCAGGGTGATGACCTACGAGCAGTACTTC. This sequence encodes CASSEVRVMTYEQYF. The chain is built from TRBV10-2 and TRBJ2-7, with D maybe TRBD1 (5 bases). The germline gives CDR1 WSHSY, CDR2 SAAADI. Trimming took 2 bases from V and 2 from J, leaving 13 bases between them. This CDR3 is built from 15 residues.

The gene calls are TRBV19 and TRBJ2-7; 7 bases align to TRBD2. Per the germline V gene, CDR1 is LNHDA and CDR2 is SQIVND (reference sequence). There are 14 residues in the CDR3. V lost 4 bases and J lost 2; bases outside the gene matches: 5. In nucleotides, the CDR3 is TGTGCCAGTAGTAGACTAGCTGGCACCTACGAGCAGTACTTC. Protein sequence: CASSRLAGTYEQYF.

In this sample, this clone turned up a few times. J is TRBJ2-3 and V is TRBV7-3; D is possibly TRBD2 (6 bases). This CDR3 contains 15 residues. CDR1 is SGHTA, CDR2 FQGTGA, per germline. Deletions cut 9 bases from V and 10 bases from J, with 26 bases between. Written as DNA, the CDR3 is TGTGCCAGGAAGTTCGGGACTTCCGCGGTTAGGGCGCAGTATTTT. Translated, it gives CARKFGTSAVRAQYF.

The chain is built from TRBV20-1 and TRBJ2-2; no reliable D call. Trimming shortened V by 6 bases and J by 3 bases, and 5 bases separated the two germline ends. This CDR3 has 11 amino acids. Germline V gives CDR1 DFQATT, CDR2 SNEGSKA (reference sequence). In nucleotides, the CDR3 is TGCAGTGCGGGTTACACCGGGGAGCTGTTTTTT. Amino acids: CSAGYTGELFF.

This rearrangement joins TRBV7-9 to TRBJ1-1; tentative D call: TRBD1 (5 bases). Germline CDR1 and CDR2: SEHNR and FQNEAQ (reference sequence). Trimming left V 7 bases short and J 1 base short, with 13 bases between. The CDR3 totals 14 residues. The CDR3 region is CASNLGTGNTEAFF. The CDR3 DNA is TGTGCCAGCAACCTCGGGACCGGGAACACTGAAGCTTTCTTT.

This chain connects TRBV5-1 to TRBJ2-3; D might be TRBD1 (5 bases). The CDR3 length is 14 residues. V was shortened by 3 bases and J by 5 bases, with 13 bases between the two germline ends. CDR1 is SGHRS and CDR2 is YFSETQ in the germline V gene. The CDR3, as DNA: TGCGCCAGCAGCTGGACACTCTTGGGAGATACGCAGTATTTT. Protein sequence: CASSWTLLGDTQYF.

CDR3 coding DNA: TGTGCCAGCAGTGAATATCCCGCCTCAGGGGGGAAGGATCAGCCCCAGCATTTT. Protein product: CASSEYPASGGKDQPQHF. This chain joins TRBV25-1 and TRBJ1-5, with TRBD1 matching over 7 bases. V shed 0 bases and J 5 bases; nucleotides not matched to a gene: 13. The CDR3 has 18 residues. The germline V gene encodes CDR1 MGHDK and CDR2 SYGVNS.

V gene TRBV4-1 combines with J gene TRBJ2-1; TRBD2 matches 9 bases. This CDR3 spans 15 amino acids. V lost 2 bases to trimming and J lost 7 bases; unmatched junction nucleotides: 6. Germline V lookup: CDR1 MGHRA, CDR2 YSYEKL. In DNA, the CDR3 is TGCGCCAGCAGCCAAATTTTCAGCGGGGGGAATGAGCAGTTCTTC. Amino acid sequence: CASSQIFSGGNEQFF.

Points on this clone: Sequence at one end of the junction differs from germline and may be a read error. The chain links TRBV6-5 to TRBJ1-1; D not certain. This CDR3 is built from 12 residues. Germline CDR1 reads MNHEY; CDR2 reads SVGAGI. The CDR3 region is CASGYMNTEAFF. The CDR3, as DNA: TGTGCCAGCGGTTATATGAACACTGAAGCTTTCTTT.

This rearrangement joins TRBV25-1 to TRBJ1-1; D gene ambiguous. Germline V gene sequence: CDR1 MGHDK, CDR2 SYGVNS. The V and J ends lost 4 bases and 1 base respectively, with 10 bases between them. The CDR3 spans 14 residues. Written as DNA, the CDR3 is TGTGCCAGCAGTGTTACAACATGGAACACTGAAGCTTTCTTT. Its protein is CASSVTTWNTEAFF.

The table lists this clone with a few counts. The chain couples TRBV10-3 to TRBJ2-7; 9 nucleotides match TRBD1. In germline, CDR1 is ENHRY, CDR2 SYGVKD. This CDR3 has 13 amino acids. With 5 bases clipped from V and 5 bases from J, the junction kept 4 bases outside the gene matches. In DNA form, the CDR3 reads TGTGCCATCAGTAGGGACAGGGAACACGAGCAGTACTTC. Amino acid sequence: CAISRDREHEQYF.

This chain connects TRBV2 to TRBJ2-1; D unclear. Germline V gives CDR1 SNHLY, CDR2 FYNNEI. This CDR3 has 15 amino acids. V dropped 7 bases and J dropped 0 bases, with 13 bases sitting between them. The CDR3 is CASIWMRSSYNEQFF. The DNA of the CDR3 is TGTGCCAGCATCTGGATGAGGAGCTCCTACAATGAGCAGTTCTTC.

This clone was recorded a few times. The chain links TRBV7-2 to TRBJ1-2, with D maybe TRBD1 (6 bases). Germline V gene sequence: CDR1 SGHTA, CDR2 FQGNSA. Trimming left V 5 bases short and J 12 bases short, with 34 bases between. The CDR3 runs to 18 residues. CDR3 nucleotide sequence: TGTGCCAGCAGCGGGTCATTTTGGAAGGCTGACAGGATGGGGGAGGACACCTTC. As protein: CASSGSFWKADRMGEDTF.